Below are 12 T cell receptor beta chains sequenced from a single sample in a study of Ad26.COV2.S vaccination and SARS-CoV-2 variants. Using immunoSEQ multiplex PCR, the repertoire was profiled, and TCRdb retains in-frame clones only, with some absent. The sample contains a few hundred thousand clones, around 91% of which appear only once. Regarding treatment: some 19 received Ad26.COV2.S at low or high dose, single or two shots; five or six received placebo; per-sample allocation not given. Sampling was performed 63 days after the first vaccine or placebo injection. Material: peripheral blood, obtained in a trial of Ad26.COV2.S vaccine versus placebo. The origin of the receptors is a person between 18 and 65 years old who received the Ad26.COV2.S COVID-19 vaccine or a placebo.

The chain uses TRBV6-6 and TRBJ1-5, with D tentatively TRBD1 (6 bases). The ends were cut back, 2 bases at V and 5 bases at J, with 10 bases in the middle. Germline V gives CDR1 MNHNY, CDR2 SVGAGI (reference sequence). The CDR3 totals 14 residues. The CDR3 coding sequence is TGTGCCAGCAGTTACGACAGGAACTATCAGCCCCAGCATTTT. Its translation: CASSYDRNYQPQHF.

The chain employs TRBV3-1 (or the pseudogene TRBV3-2) and TRBJ1-1; D gene uncertain. Trimming cost V 7 bases and J 5 bases, with 11 bases left between them. From germline, CDR1 is LGHDT and CDR2 YNNKEL (reference sequence). The CDR3 totals 12 residues. The CDR3 spells CASTSSGTEAFF. DNA of the CDR3: TGTGCCAGCACCTCGAGTGGGACTGAAGCTTTCTTT.

The chain links TRBV7-8 to TRBJ2-1, with TRBD2 identical over 11 bases. The CDR3 sequence is 17 residues long. J lost 2 bases, V lost 1 base, and 4 bases had no gene match. Germline lookup yields CDR1 SGHVS and CDR2 FQNEAQ. Here the CDR3 reads CASSLVVSGRAYNEQFF. The CDR3 coding sequence is TGTGCCAGCAGCTTAGTCGTTAGCGGGAGGGCCTACAATGAGCAGTTCTTC.

This clone showed up just once. V is TRBV19 and J is TRBJ1-4, with 8 nucleotides matching TRBD1. Trimming cost V 3 bases and J 7 bases; bases outside gene matches: 4. Looked up from germline, CDR1 is LNHDA and CDR2 is SQIVND (reference sequence). This CDR3 has 14 amino acids. CDR3 in amino acids: CASSIYRGAEKLFF. Written as DNA, the CDR3 is TGTGCCAGTAGTATTTACAGGGGGGCTGAAAAACTGTTTTTT.

The chain carries TRBV11-2 and TRBJ2-7; D is possibly TRBD2 (6 bases). Germline V CDR1 and CDR2: SGHAT, FQNNGV. This CDR3 spans 16 amino acids. V lost 1 base and J 0 bases, leaving 13 bases between the germline ends. The CDR3 spells CASSLVRFGSSYEQYF. The CDR3 DNA is TGTGCCAGCAGCTTAGTTAGGTTCGGGAGCTCCTACGAGCAGTACTTC.

V is TRBV3-1 (or the pseudogene TRBV3-2) and J is TRBJ2-5, with D possibly TRBD2 on 6 matching bases. The CDR3 contains 16 residues. CDR1 is LGHDT and CDR2 is YNNKEL in the germline V gene (reference sequence). Trimming left V 4 bases short and J 5 bases short, with 20 bases between. The CDR3 bases are TGTGCCAGCAGCCTATATCCGGGACTCGGAGGGGAGACCCAGTACTTC. Residues: CASSLYPGLGGETQYF.

The gene calls are TRBV11-2 and TRBJ1-4; TRBD1 is a possible D gene (5 bases). Deletions cut 5 bases from V and 2 bases from J, with 18 bases between. CDR3 length equals 17 residues. Germline CDR1 is SGHAT and CDR2 is FQNNGV. This CDR3 is CASSDNGGGTTNEKLFF. For the CDR3, the DNA is TGTGCCAGCAGCGACAACGGGGGGGGAACGACTAATGAAAAACTGTTTTTT.

The chain joins TRBV5-4 to TRBJ2-1, with 11 bases that match TRBD2. In germline, CDR1 is SGHNT, CDR2 YYREEE (reference sequence). There are 15 residues in the CDR3. Unmatched junction bases numbered 4, after V lost 0 bases and J lost 8 bases. The CDR3 loop reads CASSLGGLAEDEQFF. DNA of the CDR3: TGTGCCAGCAGCTTGGGGGGACTAGCGGAGGATGAGCAGTTCTTC.

V is TRBV6-2 or TRBV6-3 and J is TRBJ2-7; the match to TRBD2 covers 8 bases. V lost 0 bases and J lost 2; bases outside the gene matches: 9. The CDR3 runs 17 residues. Germline loops: CDR1 MNHEY, CDR2 SVGEGT. CDR3 DNA sequence: TGTGCCAGCAGTTACTCGAATGGCCCAGCGGGGGCCTACGAGCAGTACTTC. Amino acids: CASSYSNGPAGAYEQYF.

The V and J genes are TRBV28 and TRBJ2-1; 9 bases are a match to TRBD1. Per germline, CDR1 MDHEN and CDR2 SYDVKM. This CDR3 contains 14 residues. Germline trimming cut 6 bases from V and 6 bases from J; bases unmatched to any gene: 6. CDR3 amino acids: CASSGQGYGNEQFF. CDR3 sequence (DNA): TGTGCCAGCAGCGGACAGGGGTACGGCAATGAGCAGTTCTTC.

This rearrangement joins TRBV5-4 to TRBJ2-7; TRBD2 matches 12 bases. The J segment lost 0 bases and the V segment lost 0 bases, leaving 7 bases of the junction unmatched. The CDR3 is 18 residues long. Germline loops: CDR1 SGHNT, CDR2 YYREEE (reference sequence). The DNA of the CDR3 is TGTGCCAGCAGCTTGGATGGGCTAGCGGGGGGGGTCTCCTACGAGCAGTACTTC. It translates to CASSLDGLAGGVSYEQYF.

The chain links TRBV7-8 to TRBJ2-7; maybe TRBD2 (5 bases). V lost 6 bases and J 2 bases, leaving 11 bases between the germline ends. CDR1 and CDR2 (germline): SGHVS, FQNEAQ. This CDR3 is 13 amino acids long. The CDR3, as DNA: TGTGCCAGCAGAAAAGCGGCCACCTACGAGCAGTACTTC. Amino acid sequence: CASRKAATYEQYF. Using reference TRBV7-8 and TRBJ2-7 for the parts outside the CDR3, the full variable domain is GAGVSQSPRYKVAKRGQDVALRCDPISGHVSLFWYQQALGQGPEFLTYFQNEAQLDKSGLPSDRFFAERPEGSVSTLKIQRTQQEDSAVYLCASRKAATYEQYFGPGTRLTVT.